This is a list of T cell receptor beta chains from one sample in a study of blood T cell repertoires in COVID-19. Profiled with immunoSEQ multiplex PCR; TCRdb holds only in-frame clones, not every one. Here the sample spans about 40,000 clones, about nine tenths being singletons. Sequences were obtained from peripheral blood. Receptors were obtained from a woman of 80 years or more with active COVID-19. Both conserved end residues are part of each CDR3. Each record gives: CDR3 length, V gene, clone size, CDR3 protein. Clone sizes are given selectively: once, few, many, or a class where the clone is expanded.

cdr3_length: 17
v_call: TRBV6-2/TRBV6-3
clone_size: once
cdr3_aa: CASSYQGLAGGHNEQFF

cdr3_length: 15
v_call: TRBV11-2
clone_size: .
cdr3_aa: CASRKLAGDQETQYF

cdr3_length: 14
v_call: TRBV10-3
clone_size: .
cdr3_aa: CAISVGQPNSPLHF

cdr3_length: 14
v_call: TRBV7-2
clone_size: .
cdr3_aa: CASSLDRANQPQHF

cdr3_length: 15
v_call: TRBV9
clone_size: .
cdr3_aa: CASSVGQGGGTEAFF

cdr3_length: 17
v_call: TRBV2
clone_size: .
cdr3_aa: CASSRLAGGPDTGELFF

cdr3_length: 14
v_call: TRBV5-4
clone_size: .
cdr3_aa: CASSRSGRDTEAFF

cdr3_length: 16
v_call: TRBV19
clone_size: medium-sized
cdr3_aa: CASSRFRQGGNYGYTF

cdr3_length: 15
v_call: TRBV6-6
clone_size: .
cdr3_aa: CASSYSSLGPREQYF

cdr3_length: 13
v_call: TRBV30
clone_size: .
cdr3_aa: CAYSQGAGETQYF

cdr3_length: 13
v_call: TRBV28
clone_size: .
cdr3_aa: CASSLPYQETQYF

cdr3_length: 13
v_call: TRBV19
clone_size: .
cdr3_aa: CASSIGEGESYTF

cdr3_length: 14
v_call: TRBV6-5
clone_size: once
cdr3_aa: CASSYSRSTSRAFF

cdr3_length: 15
v_call: TRBV27
clone_size: .
cdr3_aa: CASSLSSGGRGEQFF

cdr3_length: 18
v_call: TRBV19
clone_size: .
cdr3_aa: CASSTGSTFGVSNQPQHF

cdr3_length: 18
v_call: TRBV23-1
clone_size: .
cdr3_aa: CASSQSPPSGGAYNEQFF

cdr3_length: 15
v_call: TRBV29-1
clone_size: once
cdr3_aa: CSVEQLAGGGETQYF

cdr3_length: 15
v_call: TRBV18
clone_size: .
cdr3_aa: CASSSGTGPLETQYF

cdr3_length: 15
v_call: TRBV4-1
clone_size: .
cdr3_aa: CASSQGAAQTYEQYF

cdr3_length: 13
v_call: TRBV6-2/TRBV6-3
clone_size: .
cdr3_aa: CASSYFESTEAFF

cdr3_length: 14
v_call: TRBV30
clone_size: .
cdr3_aa: CAWSEGLTTDTQYF

cdr3_length: 16
v_call: TRBV7-7
clone_size: .
cdr3_aa: CASSPSSGGAMNEQFF

cdr3_length: 15
v_call: TRBV4-1
clone_size: .
cdr3_aa: CASRATGTANYGYTF

cdr3_length: 16
v_call: TRBV20-1
clone_size: few
cdr3_aa: CSASWDRGALRETQYF

cdr3_length: 13
v_call: TRBV19
clone_size: .
cdr3_aa: CASSATGYTEAFF

cdr3_length: 13
v_call: TRBV5-1
clone_size: .
cdr3_aa: CASSFDWRGAQYF

cdr3_length: 15
v_call: TRBV4-1
clone_size: once
cdr3_aa: CASSRSTGTNTEAFF

cdr3_length: 18
v_call: TRBV15
clone_size: once
cdr3_aa: CATSRDRSGTGFNYGYTF

cdr3_length: 13
v_call: TRBV28
clone_size: .
cdr3_aa: CASSSSGGAELFF

cdr3_length: 16
v_call: TRBV18
clone_size: .
cdr3_aa: CASSARLAGGYDEQFF

cdr3_length: 15
v_call: TRBV28
clone_size: .
cdr3_aa: CASSRQTGGVSPLHF

cdr3_length: 15
v_call: TRBV5-4
clone_size: medium-sized
cdr3_aa: CASSPYYRGTSGYTF

cdr3_length: 13
v_call: TRBV18
clone_size: .
cdr3_aa: CASSPPSDYEQYF

cdr3_length: 16
v_call: TRBV7-3
clone_size: .
cdr3_aa: CASSDSGGSSYNEQFF

cdr3_length: 17
v_call: TRBV28
clone_size: .
cdr3_aa: CASSRPGLAGSSYEQYF

cdr3_length: 14
v_call: TRBV28
clone_size: .
cdr3_aa: CASSFGQGRSPLHF

cdr3_length: 16
v_call: TRBV6-5
clone_size: .
cdr3_aa: CASSSSSGGSYNEQFF

cdr3_length: 16
v_call: TRBV28
clone_size: .
cdr3_aa: CASSLRDRAWGNTIYF

cdr3_length: 16
v_call: TRBV5-1
clone_size: .
cdr3_aa: CASSSGLAGTQETQYF

cdr3_length: 12
v_call: TRBV30
clone_size: .
cdr3_aa: CAWTQGNLAIYF

cdr3_length: 15
v_call: TRBV19
clone_size: .
cdr3_aa: CASSGLITGWTGYTF